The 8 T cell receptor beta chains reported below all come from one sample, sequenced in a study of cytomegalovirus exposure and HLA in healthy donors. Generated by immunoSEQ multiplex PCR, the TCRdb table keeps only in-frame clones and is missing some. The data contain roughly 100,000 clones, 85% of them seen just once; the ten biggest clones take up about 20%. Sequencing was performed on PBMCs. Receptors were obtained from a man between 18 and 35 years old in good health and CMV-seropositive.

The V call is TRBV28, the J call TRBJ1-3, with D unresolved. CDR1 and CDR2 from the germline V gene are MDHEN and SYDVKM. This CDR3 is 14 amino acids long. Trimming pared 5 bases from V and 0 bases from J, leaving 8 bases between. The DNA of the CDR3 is TGTGCCAGCAGTACTGTGAACTCTGGAAACACCATATATTTT. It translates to CASSTVNSGNTIYF.

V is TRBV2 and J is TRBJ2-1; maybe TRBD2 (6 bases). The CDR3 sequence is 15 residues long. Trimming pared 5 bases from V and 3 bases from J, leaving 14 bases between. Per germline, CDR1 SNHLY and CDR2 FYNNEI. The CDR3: CASSMGLQYYNEQFF. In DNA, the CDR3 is TGTGCCAGCAGTATGGGACTTCAGTACTACAATGAGCAGTTCTTC.

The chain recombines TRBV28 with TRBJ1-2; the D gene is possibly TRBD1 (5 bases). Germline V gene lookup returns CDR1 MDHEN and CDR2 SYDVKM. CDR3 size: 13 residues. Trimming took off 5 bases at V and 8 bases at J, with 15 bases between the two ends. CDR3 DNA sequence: TGTGCCAGCAGTCCAGGGTGGGCTGGGGGCTACACCTTC. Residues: CASSPGWAGGYTF.

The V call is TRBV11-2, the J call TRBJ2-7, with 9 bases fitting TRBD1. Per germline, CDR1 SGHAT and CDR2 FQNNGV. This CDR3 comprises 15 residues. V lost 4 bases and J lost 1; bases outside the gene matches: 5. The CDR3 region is CASSSRDRASYEQYF. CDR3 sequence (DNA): TGTGCCAGCAGCTCCCGGGACAGGGCTTCCTACGAGCAGTACTTC.

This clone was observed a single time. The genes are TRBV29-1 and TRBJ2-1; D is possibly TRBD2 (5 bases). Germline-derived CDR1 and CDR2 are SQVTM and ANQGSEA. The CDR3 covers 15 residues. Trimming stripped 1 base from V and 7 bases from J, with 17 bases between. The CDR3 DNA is TGCAGCGTTGAAGGAGGAGCGGAGTCCTGGAATGAGCAGTTCTTC. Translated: CSVEGGAESWNEQFF.

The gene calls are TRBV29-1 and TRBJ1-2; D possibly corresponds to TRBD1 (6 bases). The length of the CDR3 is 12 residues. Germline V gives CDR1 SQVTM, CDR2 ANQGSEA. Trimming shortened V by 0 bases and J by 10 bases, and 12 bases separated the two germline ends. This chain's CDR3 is CSVEDQGMDYTF. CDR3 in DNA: TGCAGCGTTGAAGATCAGGGGATGGACTACACCTTC.

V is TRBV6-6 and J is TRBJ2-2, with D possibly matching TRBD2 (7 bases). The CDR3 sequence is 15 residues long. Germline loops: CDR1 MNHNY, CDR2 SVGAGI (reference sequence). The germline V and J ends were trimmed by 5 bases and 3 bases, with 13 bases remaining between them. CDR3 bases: TGTGCCAGCAGTAGCACAGGGAGGGACACCGGGGAGCTGTTTTTT. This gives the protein CASSSTGRDTGELFF.

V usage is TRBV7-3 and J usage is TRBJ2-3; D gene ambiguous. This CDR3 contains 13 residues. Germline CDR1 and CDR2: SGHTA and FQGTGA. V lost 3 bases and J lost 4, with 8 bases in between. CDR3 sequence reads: CASSFFAADTQYF. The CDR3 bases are TGTGCCAGCAGCTTTTTCGCGGCAGATACGCAGTATTTT.